This passage covers 10 T cell receptor beta chains from one sample sequenced in a study of monozygotic twins with inflammatory bowel disease. TCRdb re-analyzed the 5' RACE reads; it lists each CDR3 protein once, without DNA. There are around 380,000 distinct CDR3 sequences in the sample, with approximately 2.3% held by the top ten. The source material was blood. The receptors come from a human donor with ulcerative colitis or Crohn's disease, or a healthy co-twin of an affected twin (not recorded which).

This chain connects TRBV11-1 to TRBJ2-1; the TRBD2 assignment by TCRdb is unverifiable without DNA. CDR1 and CDR2 (germline): SGHAT, FQDESV (reference sequence). This CDR3 is built from 15 residues. The CDR3 spells CASSTRAGSYNEQFF.

The chain's CDR3 is CASTAGTYGYTF. The J gene is TRBJ1-2, the V gene TRBV6-5; the D call of TRBD1 rests on TCRdb alone, since no DNA is present to check it. Germline V gene sequence: CDR1 MNHEY, CDR2 SVGAGI. The CDR3 sequence is 12 residues long.

The rearrangement links TRBV29-1 to TRBJ1-2; TCRdb lists TRBD1, though no DNA is available to test this call. The CDR3 is made up of 14 amino acids. Germline V gives CDR1 SQVTM, CDR2 ANQGSEA. The CDR3 sequence: CSVEDPDTNYGYTF.

This sequence joins TRBV7-9 and TRBJ1-2; TCRdb returns TRBD1, unconfirmable since there is no DNA. CDR1 and CDR2 from the germline V gene are SEHNR and FQNEAQ (reference sequence). CDR3 length: 14 residues. This chain's CDR3 is CASSLGQGAEGYTF.

The J gene is TRBJ1-1, the V gene TRBV5-1; TCRdb outputs TRBD1, but without DNA this stays unchecked. CDR3 length: 14 residues. CDR1 and CDR2 (germline): SGHRS, YFSETQ. The CDR3 sequence: CASSSGQGTTEAFF.

The chain joins TRBV29-1 to TRBJ1-1; without DNA, the TCRdb call of TRBD1 cannot be checked. This CDR3 has 12 residues. Per germline, CDR1 SQVTM and CDR2 ANQGSEA. The CDR3: CSGYKGGTEAFF.

This rearrangement joins TRBV5-1 to TRBJ2-1; TCRdb calls TRBD2, which cannot be checked without DNA. Germline V lookup: CDR1 SGHRS, CDR2 YFSETQ. The length of the CDR3 is 15 residues. The CDR3 loop reads CASSTGLVSYNEQFF.

V and J are TRBV19 and TRBJ1-2. Germline values: CDR1 LNHDA, CDR2 SQIVND (reference sequence). The CDR3 is made up of 14 amino acids. The CDR3 sequence: CASSSVLSIYGYTF.

The chain couples TRBV5-4 to TRBJ2-3; the TRBD2 assignment by TCRdb is unverifiable without DNA. Germline assignment: CDR1 SGHNT and CDR2 YYREEE (reference sequence). This CDR3 contains 18 residues. This CDR3 reads CASSPVVAGGPNTDTQYF. Drawing the rest from reference TRBV5-4 and TRBJ2-3, the complete variable domain is ETGVTQSPTHLIKTRGQQVTLRCSSQSGHNTVSWYQQALGQGPQFIFQYYREEENGRGNFPPRFSGLQFPNYSSELNVNALELDDSALYLCASSPVVAGGPNTDTQYFGPGTRLTVL.

The chain is built from TRBV6-2 or TRBV6-3 and TRBJ1-3; lacking DNA, the TRBD1 call made by TCRdb goes unchecked. In germline, CDR1 is MNHEY, CDR2 SVGEGT. The CDR3 is 16 residues long. The CDR3: CASSYPGGGSGNTIYF.